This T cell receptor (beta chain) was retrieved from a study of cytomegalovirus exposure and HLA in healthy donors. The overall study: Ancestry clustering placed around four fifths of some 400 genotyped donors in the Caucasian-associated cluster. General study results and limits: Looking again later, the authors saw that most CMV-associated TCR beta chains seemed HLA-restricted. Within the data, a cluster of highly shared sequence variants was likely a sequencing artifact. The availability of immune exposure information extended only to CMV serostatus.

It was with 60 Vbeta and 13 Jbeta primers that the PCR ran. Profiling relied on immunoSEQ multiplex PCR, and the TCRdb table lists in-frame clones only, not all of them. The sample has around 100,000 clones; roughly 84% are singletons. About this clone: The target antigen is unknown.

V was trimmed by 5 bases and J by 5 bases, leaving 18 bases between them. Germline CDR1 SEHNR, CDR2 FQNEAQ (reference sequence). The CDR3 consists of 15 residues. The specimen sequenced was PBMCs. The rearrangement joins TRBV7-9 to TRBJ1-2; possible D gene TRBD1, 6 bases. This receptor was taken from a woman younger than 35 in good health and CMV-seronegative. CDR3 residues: CASSTAWGQLYGYTF. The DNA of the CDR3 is TGTGCCAGCAGCACGGCGTGGGGGCAACTTTATGGCTACACCTTC.